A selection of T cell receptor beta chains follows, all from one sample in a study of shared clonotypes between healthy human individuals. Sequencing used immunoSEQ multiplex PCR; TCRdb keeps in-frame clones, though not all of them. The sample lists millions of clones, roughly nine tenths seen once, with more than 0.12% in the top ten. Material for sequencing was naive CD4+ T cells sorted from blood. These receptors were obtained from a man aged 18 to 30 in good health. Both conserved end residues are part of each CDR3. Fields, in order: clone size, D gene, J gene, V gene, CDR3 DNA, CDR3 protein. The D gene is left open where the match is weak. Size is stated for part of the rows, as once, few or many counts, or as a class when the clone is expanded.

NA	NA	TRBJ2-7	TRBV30	TGTGCCTGGAGTGTAGACCCCCGCGAGCGCTATGAGCAGTACTTC	CAWSVDPRERYEQYF
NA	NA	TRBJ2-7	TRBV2	TGTGCCAGCAGTTCGGAGAGGAGCGAGCAGTACTTC	CASSSERSEQYF
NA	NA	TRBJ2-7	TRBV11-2	TGTGCCAGCAGCCGGAAGGGTAACCACTACGAGCAGTACTTC	CASSRKGNHYEQYF
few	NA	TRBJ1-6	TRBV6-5	TGTGCCAGCAGGGCGGGACGGGAGAATTCACCCCTCCACTTT	CASRAGRENSPLHF
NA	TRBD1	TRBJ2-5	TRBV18	TGTGCCAGCTCACCAATACAGGGGGTCGGGGAGACCCAGTACTTC	CASSPIQGVGETQYF
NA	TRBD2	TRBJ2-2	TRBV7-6	TGTGCCAGCAGCCCGACTAGCGGGGTACCTACCGGGGAGCTGTTTTTT	CASSPTSGVPTGELFF
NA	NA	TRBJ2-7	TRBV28	TGTGCCAGCAGCCCCCCTCTCACTCAACGGGCCTACGAGCAGTACTTC	CASSPPLTQRAYEQYF
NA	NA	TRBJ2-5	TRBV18	TGTGCCAGCTCACCACTCCCGGGTATAGAGACCCAGTACTTC	CASSPLPGIETQYF
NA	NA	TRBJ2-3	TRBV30	TGTGCCTGGGGACGAGGGGGAGGGAATACGCAGTATTTT	CAWGRGGGNTQYF
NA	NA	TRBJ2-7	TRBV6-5	TGTGCCAGCAGCACCGGGACTCGGGCTTGGAAGCAGTACTTC	CASSTGTRAWKQYF
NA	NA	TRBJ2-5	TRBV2	TGTGCCAGCAGTGACCGAGAGACCCAGTACTTC	CASSDRETQYF
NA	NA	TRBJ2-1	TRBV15	TGTGCCACCAGCAGAGACGGTTGGGGGTTCTCCTACAATGAGCAGTTCTTC	CATSRDGWGFSYNEQFF
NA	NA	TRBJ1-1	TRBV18	TGTGCCAGCTCGCAACAGGAAATGAACACTGAAGCTTTCTTT	CASSQQEMNTEAFF
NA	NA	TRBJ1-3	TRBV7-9	TGTGCCAGCAGCTCGACACGGGCCTCTGGAAACACCATATATTTT	CASSSTRASGNTIYF
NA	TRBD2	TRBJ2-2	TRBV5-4	TGTGCCAGCAGCTTGGGGCGGGAGGACACCGGGGAGCTGTTTTTT	CASSLGREDTGELFF
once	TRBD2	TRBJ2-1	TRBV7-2	TGTGCCAGCAGCTTAGGGTTAGCGGGAGTATATAATGAGCAGTTCTTC	CASSLGLAGVYNEQFF
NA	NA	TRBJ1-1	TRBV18	TGTGCCAGCTCACCTGGAGGGAACACTGAAGCTTTCTTT	CASSPGGNTEAFF
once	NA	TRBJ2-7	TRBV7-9	TGTGCCAGCAGGGGGCTGGCGTCTAGCTCCTACGAGCAGTACTTC	CASRGLASSSYEQYF
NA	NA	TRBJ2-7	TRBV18	TGTGCCAGCTCGCCGGCGGGGGCAGCCTACGAGCAGTACTTC	CASSPAGAAYEQYF
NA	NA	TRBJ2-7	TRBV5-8	TGTGCCAGCAGCCCTCCAGGGTGGTGGGTCGACGAGCAGTACTTC	CASSPPGWWVDEQYF
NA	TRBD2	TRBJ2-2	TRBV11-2	TGTGCCAGCAGCCTTGGACTAGTTTTGGACACCGGGGAGCTGTTTTTT	CASSLGLVLDTGELFF
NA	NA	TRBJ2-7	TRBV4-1	TGCGCCAGCAGCCACTCCGGAGGAAGGGGTCGCGACGAGCAGTACTTC	CASSHSGGRGRDEQYF
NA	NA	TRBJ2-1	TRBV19	TGTGCCAGTAGTATCCCCCAAACGGGCTCCTACAATGAGCAGTTCTTC	CASSIPQTGSYNEQFF
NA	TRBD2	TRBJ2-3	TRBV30	TGTGCTACCGGGACTAGCGCTACTAGCACAGATACGCAGTATTTT	CATGTSATSTDTQYF
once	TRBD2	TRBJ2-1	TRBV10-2	TGCGCCAGCAGTACCGGACTAGCGGAACTCAGCTCCTACAATGAGCAGTTCTTC	CASSTGLAELSSYNEQFF
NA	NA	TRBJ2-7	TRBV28	TGTGCCAGCAGTTTACGCTACGAGCAGTACTTC	CASSLRYEQYF
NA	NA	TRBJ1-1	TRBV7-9	TGTGCCAGCAGCTTGACAAGATCGAACACTGAAGCTTTCTTT	CASSLTRSNTEAFF
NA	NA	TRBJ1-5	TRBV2	TGTGCCAGCAGTTCCGCGGGATCGCGCAATCAGCCCCAGCATTTT	CASSSAGSRNQPQHF
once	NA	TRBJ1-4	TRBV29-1	TGCAGCGTTATTCCCCGGGACACTCCTTCCGAAAAACTGTTTTTT	CSVIPRDTPSEKLFF
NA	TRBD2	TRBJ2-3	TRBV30	TGTGCCTGGAGTCGGCGGGAGCAGTACACAGATACGCAGTATTTT	CAWSRREQYTDTQYF
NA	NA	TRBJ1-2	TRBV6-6	TGTGCCAGCAGTCTTGACAGTTTCCTTAACTATGGCTACACCTTC	CASSLDSFLNYGYTF
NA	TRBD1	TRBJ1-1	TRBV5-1	TGCGCCAGCAGCTCGGACAGGGGAAATGAAGCTTTCTTT	CASSSDRGNEAFF
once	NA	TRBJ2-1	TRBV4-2	TGTGCCAGCAGCCAAGTTGGGAACTCCTACAATGAGCAGTTCTTC	CASSQVGNSYNEQFF
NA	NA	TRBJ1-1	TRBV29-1	TGCAGCGTTGAAGAAGGAAGGGCTGAAGCTTTCTTT	CSVEEGRAEAFF
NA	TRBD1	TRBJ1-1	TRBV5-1	TGCGCCAGCAGCTTGGAGGGACAGGTGAACACTGAAGCTTTCTTT	CASSLEGQVNTEAFF
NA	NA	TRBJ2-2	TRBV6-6	TGTGCCAGTGAACAGGAGAACACCGGGGAGCTGTTTTTT	CASEQENTGELFF
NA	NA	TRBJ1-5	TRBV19	TGTGCCAGTACCCAGTCGGCGAGGGGCAATCAGCCCCAGCATTTT	CASTQSARGNQPQHF
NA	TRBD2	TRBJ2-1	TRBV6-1	TGTGCCAGCAGTGAAGCGTACTGGACTAGTGGCGACAATGAGCAGTTCTTC	CASSEAYWTSGDNEQFF
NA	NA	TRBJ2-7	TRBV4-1	TGCGCCAGCAGCCGATCAGCGGGCCAGTCCTACGAGCAGTACTTC	CASSRSAGQSYEQYF
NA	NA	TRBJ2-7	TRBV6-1	TGTGCCAGCAGTGAAGGTGGGGGCGCTTCCTACGAGCAGTACTTC	CASSEGGGASYEQYF
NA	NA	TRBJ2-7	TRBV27	TGTGCCAGCAGTTCAAGGGACGTTTACGAGCAGTACTTC	CASSSRDVYEQYF
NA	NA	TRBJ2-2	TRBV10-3	TGTGCCATCAGTGAGCCCTCCGGGGAGCTGTTTTTT	CAISEPSGELFF
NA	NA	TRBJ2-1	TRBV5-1	TGCGCCAGCAGCCGCGAAAGTGGGGGCAGCGAGCAGTTCTTC	CASSRESGGSEQFF
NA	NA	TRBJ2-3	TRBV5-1	TGCGCCAGCAGCTTCCCCCGGGACTTAAACACAGATACGCAGTATTTT	CASSFPRDLNTDTQYF